The 18 T cell receptor beta chains below all came from one sample that was sequenced in a study of T cell repertoires in cytomegalovirus infection. Each CDR3 protein gets one entry after TCRdb re-called the reads with MiXCR. Among about 130,000 distinct CDR3 sequences, roughly 8.2% were seen once, and the ten largest hold over 9%. The specimen sequenced was PBMCs. The receptors stem from a human donor in good health (CMV status not recorded). Some clones in this sample may be carry-over from other donors' samples.

This clonotype was counted a few times. The V gene is TRBV20-1, the J gene TRBJ1-3; the D gene is possibly TRBD1 (5 bases). CDR1 is DFQATT, CDR2 SNEGSKA, per germline (reference sequence). Trimming stripped 0 bases from V and 3 bases from J, with 9 bases between. The CDR3 is made up of 14 amino acids. The CDR3 spells CSAREFDSGNTIYF. In nucleotides, the CDR3 is TGCAGTGCTAGAGAGTTCGACAGTGGAAACACCATATATTTT.

This clonotype has a count of ten or more. The gene calls are TRBV6-6 and TRBJ1-3; 10 bases agree with TRBD1. V dropped 11 bases and J dropped 0; count of bases not matched to a gene: 7. Looked up from germline, CDR1 is MNHNY and CDR2 is SVGAGI (reference sequence). This CDR3 contains 15 residues. This chain's CDR3 is CAAGDRGFSGNTIYF. The DNA for the CDR3 is TGTGCCGCGGGGGACAGGGGATTCTCTGGAAACACCATATATTTT.

The sample holds many counts of this clonotype. The chain couples TRBV15 to TRBJ2-7, with 9 bases matching TRBD1. The V gene's germline CDR1 is LNHNV and CDR2 YYDKDF (reference sequence). This CDR3 contains 16 residues. The V segment lost 0 bases and the J segment 6 bases; nucleotides outside the gene matches: 9. The CDR3 loop is CATSRDRSGQGGEQYF. The CDR3 DNA sequence: TGTGCCACCAGCAGAGATCGGTCGGGACAGGGAGGCGAGCAGTACTTC.

The table lists this clonotype with many counts. The chain uses TRBV7-2 and TRBJ1-2, with D perhaps matching TRBD1 (6 bases). CDR1 is SGHTA and CDR2 is FQGNSA in the germline V gene. Trimming removed 3 bases at V and 6 bases at J, with 20 bases between. The CDR3 is 16 residues long. The CDR3 loop reads CASSFSTKAGENGYTF. The CDR3 DNA reads TGTGCCAGCAGCTTTTCTACGAAGGCAGGGGAAAATGGCTACACCTTC.

V gene TRBV7-2 combines with J gene TRBJ2-1, with 9 positions matching TRBD2. This CDR3 has 15 amino acids. In germline, CDR1 is SGHTA, CDR2 FQGNSA. The J segment lost 9 bases and the V segment lost 2 bases, leaving 8 bases of the junction unmatched. In nucleotides, the CDR3 is TGTGCCAGCAGCTTATTGTCTAGCGGGATAGGTGAGCAGTTCTTC. It yields the protein CASSLLSSGIGEQFF.

In its sample, this clonotype was seen many times. The gene calls are TRBV7-3 and TRBJ1-4; no reliable D call. Germline loops: CDR1 SGHTA, CDR2 FQGTGA. The CDR3 runs 14 residues. V shed 6 bases and J shed 5 bases, with 13 bases lying between them. The chain's CDR3 is CASSLEPGNEKLFF. CDR3 nucleotide sequence: TGTGCCAGCAGTTTAGAGCCGGGGAATGAAAAACTGTTTTTT.

This clonotype was detected ten times or more. The J gene is TRBJ1-1, the V gene TRBV28; D is unclear. V lost 1 base and J lost 2, with 5 bases in between. The CDR3 runs 13 residues. Looked up from germline, CDR1 is MDHEN and CDR2 is SYDVKM. CDR3 sequence reads: CASSLSGNTEAFF. The CDR3 DNA follows: TGTGCCAGCAGTTTATCCGGTAACACTGAAGCTTTCTTT. Supplemented by reference TRBV28 and TRBJ1-1, the full variable domain reads DVKVTQSSRYLVKRTGEKVFLECVQDMDHENMFWYRQDPGLGLRLIYFSYDVKMKEKGDIPEGYSVSREKKERFSLILESASTNQTSMYLCASSLSGNTEAFFGQGTRLTVV.

This clonotype occurred many times. This chain links TRBV20-1 with TRBJ2-3; D is possibly TRBD1 (6 bases). The CDR3 has 15 amino acids. Trimming pared 1 base from V and 0 bases from J, leaving 11 bases between. Germline loops: CDR1 DFQATT, CDR2 SNEGSKA (reference sequence). The DNA for the CDR3 is TGCAGTGCTAGAGCTAGGGGGAGTAGCACAGATACGCAGTATTTT. Protein: CSARARGSSTDTQYF.

This clonotype was counted many times. The rearrangement uses TRBV28 and TRBJ2-1; D gene ambiguous. V lost 4 bases to trimming and J lost 0 bases, with 4 bases between them. This CDR3 is built from 13 residues. From germline, CDR1 is MDHEN and CDR2 SYDVKM. The DNA for the CDR3 is TGTGCCAGCAGTTCAGGCTCCTACAATGAGCAGTTCTTC. As protein: CASSSGSYNEQFF.

This clonotype was detected ten times or more. The V and J genes are TRBV12-3 or TRBV12-4 and TRBJ1-3, with 10 bases aligning to TRBD1. The CDR3 extends over 15 amino acids. V gave up 4 bases and J gave up 7 bases; unmatched junction bases: 7. The CDR3, as DNA: TGTGCCAGCAGTTCCCGGACAGGGGGTACGAACACCATATATTTT. Translated: CASSSRTGGTNTIYF.

The chain recombines TRBV3-1 with TRBJ2-7; 10 nucleotides agree with TRBD2. J was trimmed by 1 base and V by 1 base; bases with no gene match: 10. CDR3 length: 18 amino acids. Germline V gene lookup returns CDR1 LGHDT and CDR2 YNNKEL (reference sequence). The CDR3 DNA sequence: TGTGCCAGCAGCCAAGTAGGGCTAGCGGGGGCGCCTTCCTACGAGCAGTACTTC. It specifies CASSQVGLAGAPSYEQYF.

In this sample, this clonotype turned up a few times. Here the CDR3 reads CASSRFVSRGGNNEQFF. CDR3 coding DNA: TGCGCCAGCAGCAGATTCGTCTCGCGGGGGGGAAACAATGAGCAGTTCTTC. V is TRBV5-1 and J is TRBJ2-1; TRBD2 agrees at 9 bases. Germline CDR1 SGHRS, CDR2 YFSETQ. This CDR3 has 17 amino acids. Germline trimming cut 4 bases from V and 5 bases from J; bases unmatched to any gene: 13.

This clonotype was seen repeatedly, ten times or more. This chain joins TRBV5-5 and TRBJ1-1; D may be TRBD1 (6 bases). Germline CDR1 and CDR2: SGHKS and YYEKEE (reference sequence). The germline V and J ends were trimmed by 3 bases and 4 bases, with 10 bases remaining between them. CDR3 length equals 13 residues. This CDR3 reads CASSWTARTEAFF. The CDR3 DNA sequence: TGTGCCAGCAGCTGGACAGCTCGCACTGAAGCTTTCTTT.

This clonotype appeared once. A much larger clone is a single base away; this may be a read error. Here the CDR3 omits its conserved ending phenylalanine or tryptophan, so a read error is the likely source. The chain couples TRBV7-6 to TRBJ2-3; tentatively, D is TRBD1 (6 bases). V dropped 4 bases and J dropped 12 bases, with 14 bases sitting between them. The germline CDR1 and CDR2 sequences are SGHVS and FNYEAQ. The CDR3 is made up of 12 amino acids. Written as DNA, the CDR3 is TGTGCCAGCAGCTATGAGAGGGGGAGACAGTATTTA. Its translation: CASSYERGRQYL.

This clonotype has ten or more counts. The gene calls are TRBV4-1 and TRBJ1-1; a possible D gene is TRBD1 (5 bases). The CDR3 is 15 amino acids. The germline gives CDR1 MGHRA, CDR2 YSYEKL. V dropped 6 bases and J dropped 0 bases, with 14 bases sitting between them. The CDR3: CASRLARDLNTEAFF. Written as DNA, the CDR3 is TGCGCCAGCAGGCTTGCCCGGGACCTGAACACTGAAGCTTTCTTT.

The CDR3 spells CASSHLGAEAFF. The DNA for the CDR3 is TGTGCCAGCAGCCACCTAGGGGCAGAAGCTTTCTTT. This chain connects TRBV3-1 to TRBJ1-1, with a possible D match to TRBD1 (5 bases). Germline V gene sequence: CDR1 LGHDT, CDR2 YNNKEL (reference sequence). The CDR3 spans 12 residues. With 3 bases removed from V and 8 bases from J, the gap between germline ends came to 10 bases.

The chain carries TRBV28 and TRBJ1-2, with 9 bases fitting TRBD1. Germline CDR1 and CDR2: MDHEN and SYDVKM. The CDR3 is 14 residues long. V was clipped by 4 bases and J by 4 bases; unmatched bases: 4. CDR3 sequence reads: CASSYGTGSYGYTF. Here the CDR3 DNA reads TGTGCCAGCAGTTACGGGACAGGGAGCTATGGCTACACCTTC.

About this clonotype: Lacking the conserved final phenylalanine or tryptophan, this CDR3 likely reflects a read error. The chain recombines TRBV7-4 with TRBJ2-5; D gene uncertain. The CDR3 consists of 14 residues. In germline, CDR1 is SGHVT, CDR2 SQSDAQ. The CDR3 is CGSSLTQDQETQYL. The DNA of the CDR3 is TGTGGCAGCAGCTTAACTCAGGACCAAGAGACACAGTACCTC.